Shown below are 23 T cell receptor beta chains from a single sample sequenced in a study of OX40 agonist ivuxolimab in advanced cancers. Only in-frame clones appear in the TCRdb table, and some are missing; sequencing was by immunoSEQ multiplex PCR. This sample carries 60,000 to 75,000 clones, 84% of them seen once, and the ten largest clones take about 7.4%. Source: CD4+ or CD8+ T cells sorted from blood, taken in a trial of the OX40 agonist ivuxolimab. These receptors all stem from an adult with an advanced solid tumor such as melanoma, head and neck, liver or kidney cancer.

The chain links TRBV7-9 to TRBJ2-5; D remains unclear. CDR1 and CDR2 from the germline V gene are SEHNR and FQNEAQ (reference sequence). The CDR3 totals 14 residues. Deletions cut 3 bases from V and 2 bases from J, with 10 bases between. The CDR3 reads CASSFEHPQETQYF. As DNA, the CDR3 is TGTGCCAGCAGCTTCGAACACCCTCAAGAGACCCAGTACTTC.

The J gene is TRBJ2-5, the V gene TRBV6-6; 8 nucleotides match TRBD1. The closer fit of TRBJ2-7 to the DNA end suggests the J call may be wrong. Looked up from germline, CDR1 is MNHNY and CDR2 is SVGAGI (reference sequence). The CDR3 covers 13 residues. CDR3 sequence: CASRQGISYEQYF. DNA of the CDR3: TGTGCCAGCCGACAGGGGATCTCCTACGAGCAGTACTTC.

About this clone itself: One end of the junction varies from germline; a read error may be responsible. The V and J genes are TRBV18 and TRBJ1-4, with TRBD1 matching 11 bases. The CDR3 has 17 amino acids. Germline CDR1 and CDR2: KGHSH and LQKENI. CDR3 sequence reads: CASSPPPGTGGNQKLFF. In DNA, the CDR3 is TGTGCCAGCTCACCACCCCCCGGGACAGGGGGTAATCAAAAACTGTTTTTT.

V usage is TRBV2 and J usage is TRBJ2-1; 13 bases align to TRBD2. Germline V gene lookup returns CDR1 SNHLY and CDR2 FYNNEI. The CDR3 consists of 14 residues. J lost 10 bases, V lost 6 bases, and 6 bases had no gene match. CDR3 sequence reads: CASRRTSGSWEQFF. CDR3 sequence (DNA): TGTGCCAGCAGAAGGACTAGCGGGAGCTGGGAGCAGTTCTTC.

The chain combines TRBV6-1 with TRBJ1-4; D is uncertain. V was trimmed by 8 bases and J by 11 bases, leaving 18 bases between them. The CDR3 length is 13 residues. The germline V gene has CDR1 MNHNS and CDR2 SASEGT. The CDR3 DNA reads TGTGCCAGCCGATCGGGTAACCCGACTAAACTGTTTTTT. Residues: CASRSGNPTKLFF.

This clone came up once. This chain uses TRBV7-3 with TRBJ2-6, with D perhaps matching TRBD2 (6 bases). The V and J ends lost 0 bases and 0 bases respectively, with 12 bases between them. The length of the CDR3 is 18 residues. Germline CDR1 is SGHTA and CDR2 is FQGTGA. The CDR3 nucleotides read TGTGCCAGCAGCTTAACGCCGGGACTGCACTCTGGGGCCAACGTCCTGACTTTC. It specifies CASSLTPGLHSGANVLTF.

V usage is TRBV18 and J usage is TRBJ2-5; no clear D gene. Germline values: CDR1 KGHSH, CDR2 LQKENI. This CDR3 has 14 residues. Trimming took off 0 bases at V and 1 base at J, with 6 bases between the two ends. CDR3 protein: CASSPPRTQETQYF. The CDR3 nucleotides are TGTGCCAGCTCACCACCCAGGACCCAAGAGACCCAGTACTTC. Filled out from reference TRBV18 and TRBJ2-5, the complete variable domain reads NAGVMQNPRHLVRRRGQEARLRCSPMKGHSHVYWYRQLPEEGLKFMVYLQKENIIDESGMPKERFSAEFPKEGPSILRIQQVVRGDSAAYFCASSPPRTQETQYFGPGTRLLVL.

V is TRBV11-2 and J is TRBJ1-3; D is unclear. The V gene's germline CDR1 is SGHAT and CDR2 FQNNGV. V was pared by 2 bases and J by 4 bases, with 3 bases between. The CDR3 consists of 12 residues. In nucleotides, the CDR3 is TGTGCCAGCAGCTTAAAGGGAAACACCATATATTTT. Encoded protein: CASSLKGNTIYF.

The chain has TRBV11-3 and TRBJ2-3, with 7 nucleotides matching TRBD1. The CDR3 covers 13 residues. The J segment lost 14 bases and the V segment lost 5 bases, leaving 13 bases of the junction unmatched. Germline V gene sequence: CDR1 SGHNT, CDR2 YENEEA. The CDR3 DNA is TGTGCCAGCAGCCCAGCGGCCCGGGACAGACTGTATTTT. This encodes CASSPAARDRLYF.

This clone has a single count. This sequence joins TRBV2 and TRBJ1-1; D uncertain. The CDR3 runs 12 residues. Trimming removed 5 bases at V and 2 bases at J, with 6 bases between. The germline V gene has CDR1 SNHLY and CDR2 FYNNEI. Here the CDR3 reads CASSPANTEAFF. In nucleotides, the CDR3 is TGTGCCAGCAGTCCGGCCAACACTGAAGCTTTCTTT.

This rearrangement joins TRBV10-3 to TRBJ2-5; 10 nucleotides align to TRBD2. Germline CDR1 ENHRY, CDR2 SYGVKD. The CDR3 consists of 15 residues. V lost 5 bases, J lost 0 bases, and 3 bases stayed unmatched. The CDR3 here is CAISPGLAYQETQYF. DNA for the CDR3: TGTGCCATCAGTCCGGGACTAGCGTACCAAGAGACCCAGTACTTC.

V and J are TRBV7-9 and TRBJ1-2; 7 positions agree with TRBD1. The V segment lost 5 bases and the J segment 8 bases; nucleotides outside the gene matches: 14. The length of the CDR3 is 15 residues. Per the germline V gene, CDR1 is SEHNR and CDR2 is FQNEAQ (reference sequence). In DNA, the CDR3 is TGTGCCAGCAGCCCCCCCCGGGTCACAGGGGTGGGCTACACCTTC. It encodes CASSPPRVTGVGYTF. Looking up the rest from reference TRBV7-9 and TRBJ1-2 gives the full variable domain: DTGVSQNPRHKITKRGQNVTFRCDPISEHNRLYWYRQTLGQGPEFLTYFQNEAQLEKSRLLSDRFSAERPKGSFSTLEIQRTEQGDSAMYLCASSPPRVTGVGYTFGSGTRLTVV.

The chain recombines TRBV6-1 with TRBJ1-5; D is unclear. Trimming cost V 6 bases and J 9 bases, with 21 bases left between them. The CDR3 runs 15 residues. The germline V gene has CDR1 MNHNS and CDR2 SASEGT. The CDR3 sequence: CASRLGSGFPPPQHF. CDR3 nucleotide sequence: TGTGCCAGCAGGTTGGGGAGCGGGTTTCCTCCGCCCCAGCATTTT.

The J gene is TRBJ2-7, the V gene TRBV19; 8 bases fit TRBD1. The CDR3 has 15 amino acids. The ends lost 6 bases at V and 2 bases at J; junction bases unmatched: 9. Germline V lookup: CDR1 LNHDA, CDR2 SQIVND (reference sequence). The CDR3 region is CASSPWGTGTYEQYF. CDR3 in DNA: TGTGCCAGTAGCCCCTGGGGGACAGGAACCTACGAGCAGTACTTC.

V and J are TRBV5-6 and TRBJ2-1, with D perhaps TRBD1 or TRBD2 (5 bases each). Germline CDR1 reads SGHDT; CDR2 reads YYEEEE. CDR3 size: 14 residues. V dropped 3 bases and J dropped 4 bases, with 11 bases sitting between them. CDR3 sequence: CASSSGRGYNEQFF. The CDR3 DNA is TGTGCCAGCAGCTCGGGACGGGGTTACAATGAGCAGTTCTTC.

The V call is TRBV6-1, the J call TRBJ2-5; D call uncertain. V was clipped by 5 bases and J by 1 base, with 8 bases between them. Germline CDR1 and CDR2: MNHNS and SASEGT. This CDR3 has 13 residues. The CDR3 DNA reads TGTGCCAGCAGTCAGGATTTCCAAGAGACCCAGTACTTC. Amino acids: CASSQDFQETQYF.

The genes are TRBV11-1 and TRBJ2-5, with D possibly TRBD1 on 5 matching bases. The CDR3 consists of 13 residues. The V end was cut by 5 bases, the J end by 5 bases, with 12 bases between. Per germline, CDR1 SGHAT and CDR2 FQDESV (reference sequence). For the CDR3, the DNA is TGTGCCAGCAGCACCCAGGGTGGGGAGACCCAGTACTTC. This translates into CASSTQGGETQYF.

The V call is TRBV2, the J call TRBJ2-1; perhaps TRBD1 as D (5 bases). The germline V gene encodes CDR1 SNHLY and CDR2 FYNNEI. Trimming removed 4 bases from V and 9 bases from J, with 10 bases in between. The CDR3 contains 12 residues. The CDR3 region is CASSGQGTEQFF. The CDR3 nucleotides read TGTGCCAGCAGTGGTCAGGGAACTGAGCAGTTCTTC.

V usage is TRBV6-6 and J usage is TRBJ2-5; the D gene is possibly TRBD1 (5 bases). Trimming removed 6 bases at V and 1 base at J, with 12 bases between. In germline, CDR1 is MNHNY, CDR2 SVGAGI (reference sequence). This CDR3 comprises 14 residues. The DNA for the CDR3 is TGTGCCAGCAGCAACGGTAGGGGCCAAGAGACCCAGTACTTC. Encoded protein: CASSNGRGQETQYF.

V usage is TRBV2 and J usage is TRBJ2-2; no clear D gene. Germline CDR1 reads SNHLY; CDR2 reads FYNNEI. The CDR3 consists of 13 residues. V shed 4 bases and J shed 8 bases, with 11 bases lying between them. The CDR3: CASSGVSRGELFF. The CDR3 DNA follows: TGTGCCAGCAGTGGTGTGAGTCGGGGGGAGCTGTTTTTT.

This chain joins TRBV15 and TRBJ1-5; D may be TRBD1 (6 bases). The V end was cut by 3 bases, the J end by 0 bases, with 9 bases between. CDR1 LNHNV and CDR2 YYDKDF come from the germline V gene (reference sequence). This CDR3 has 15 residues. The CDR3 bases are TGTGCCACCAGCAGGGACAGTTATAGCAATCAGCCCCAGCATTTT. Its protein is CATSRDSYSNQPQHF.

The rearrangement uses TRBV2 and TRBJ2-4, with D tentatively TRBD1 (5 bases). The CDR3 runs 18 residues. V gave up 2 bases and J gave up 0 bases, with 17 bases separating them. Germline V CDR1 and CDR2: SNHLY, FYNNEI. The CDR3 nucleotides read TGTGCCAGCAGTGAACTGGGCGACAGAGATATAGCCAAAAACATTCAGTACTTC. This translates into CASSELGDRDIAKNIQYF.

J is TRBJ2-1 and V is TRBV4-2, with 8 bases matching TRBD2. This CDR3 has 17 amino acids. Losses at the gene ends were 0 bases for V and 5 bases for J; bases not matched to a gene: 9. Germline assignment: CDR1 LGHNA and CDR2 YNFKEQ. The CDR3 spells CASSQDDLGLENNEQFF. The CDR3 DNA reads as TGTGCCAGCAGCCAAGATGACCTGGGACTAGAGAACAATGAGCAGTTCTTC.